This section outlines one TCR beta chain sequence together with its context. Its antigen is undetermined. V was trimmed by 4 bases and J by 2 bases, leaving 23 bases between them. Germline CDR1 reads SGHAT; CDR2 reads FQDESV (reference sequence). The CDR3 runs to 18 residues. These data originate in a study of cytotoxic CD8 clonotypes in ibrutinib-treated CLL. Data came from immunoSEQ multiplex PCR; TCRdb stores just in-frame clones and leaves some out. The sample has around 250,000 clones; roughly 70% are singletons. Study-level results: Public clonotypes, found uncommonly, either contracted or stayed stable on treatment. The study found clonality rose at ibrutinib response, then fell toward baseline at progression.

This specimen consisted of PBMCs, obtained after 24 months of ibrutinib treatment. The chain is built from TRBV11-1 and TRBJ2-5, with D possibly being TRBD2 (6 bases). The sequence derives from a human donor with chronic lymphocytic leukemia. CDR3 nucleotides: TGTGCCAGCAGCTCATCTTTAAGTCTGGGACGGGGGCAAGAGACCCAGTACTTC. Protein sequence: CASSSSLSLGRGQETQYF. Combining the CDR3 with reference TRBV11-1 and TRBJ2-5 gives the whole variable domain EAEVAQSPRYKITEKSQAVAFWCDPISGHATLYWYRQILGQGPELLVQFQDESVVDDSQLPKDRFSAERLKGVDSTLKIQPAELGDSAMYLCASSSSLSLGRGQETQYFGPGTRLLVL.